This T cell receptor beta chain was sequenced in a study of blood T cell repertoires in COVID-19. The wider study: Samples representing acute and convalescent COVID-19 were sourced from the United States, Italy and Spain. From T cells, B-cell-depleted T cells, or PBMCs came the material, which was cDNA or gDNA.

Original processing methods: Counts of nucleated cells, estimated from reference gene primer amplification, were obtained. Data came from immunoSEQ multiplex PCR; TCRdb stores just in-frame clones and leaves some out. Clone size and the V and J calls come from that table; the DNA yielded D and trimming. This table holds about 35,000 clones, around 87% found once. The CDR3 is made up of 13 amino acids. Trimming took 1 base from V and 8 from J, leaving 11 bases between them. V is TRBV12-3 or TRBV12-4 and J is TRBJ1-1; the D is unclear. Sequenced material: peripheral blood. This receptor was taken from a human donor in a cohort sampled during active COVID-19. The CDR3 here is CASSLDTAYEAFF. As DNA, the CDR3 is TGTGCCAGCAGTTTAGACACAGCCTACGAAGCTTTCTTT.